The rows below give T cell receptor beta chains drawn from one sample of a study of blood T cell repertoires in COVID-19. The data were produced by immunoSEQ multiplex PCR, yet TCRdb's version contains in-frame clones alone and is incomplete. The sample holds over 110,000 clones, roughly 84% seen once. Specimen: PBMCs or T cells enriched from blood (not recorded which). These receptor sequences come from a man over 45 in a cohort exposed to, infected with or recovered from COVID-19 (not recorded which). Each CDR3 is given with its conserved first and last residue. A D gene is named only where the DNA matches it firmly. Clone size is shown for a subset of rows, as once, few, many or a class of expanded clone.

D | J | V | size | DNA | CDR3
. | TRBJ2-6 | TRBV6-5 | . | TGTGCCAGTGGACTGCGCTTTTCTGGGGCCAACGTCCTGACTTTC | CASGLRFSGANVLTF
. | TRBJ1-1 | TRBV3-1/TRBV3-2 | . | TGTGCCAGCAGCCAAGACCGGCGGACTGAAGCTTTCTTT | CASSQDRRTEAFF
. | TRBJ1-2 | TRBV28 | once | TGTGCCAGCCGGGAGGCCTATGGCTACACCTTC | CASREAYGYTF
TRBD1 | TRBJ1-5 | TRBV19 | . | TGTGCCAGTATGGGACAGGGGCTTCAGCCCCAGCATTTT | CASMGQGLQPQHF
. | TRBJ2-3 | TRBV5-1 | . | TGCGCCAGCAGCTTGGATGGGACTAGCACAGATACGCAGTATTTT | CASSLDGTSTDTQYF
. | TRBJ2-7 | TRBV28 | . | TGTGCCAGCAGGAAGGGGGGGGCTAGCCCTCCCGAGTACTTC | CASRKGGASPPEYF
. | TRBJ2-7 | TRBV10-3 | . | TGTGCCATCAGGAAGGAGACAGCTACTCCCACCAGCTACGAGCAGTACTTC | CAIRKETATPTSYEQYF
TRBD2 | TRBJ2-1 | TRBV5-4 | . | TGTGCCAGCAGCTCTAGTAGCGGGAGAAGTTGGAATGAGCAGTTCTTC | CASSSSSGRSWNEQFF
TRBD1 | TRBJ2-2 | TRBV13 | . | TGTGCCAGCAGCTTAGGGGACAGGGACACCGGGGAGCTGTTTTTT | CASSLGDRDTGELFF
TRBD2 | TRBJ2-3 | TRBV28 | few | TGTGCCAGCAGTTTCCTAGCGGGAACAGATACGCAGTATTTT | CASSFLAGTDTQYF
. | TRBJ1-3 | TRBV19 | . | TGTGCCAGTAGTATTGAAAGGACTATTACTTACTCCTCCTCTGGAAACACCATATATTTT | CASSIERTITYSSSGNTIYF
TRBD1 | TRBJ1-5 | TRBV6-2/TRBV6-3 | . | TGTGCCAGCAGTTGGACAGGGTTTAGCAATCAGCCCCAGCATTTT | CASSWTGFSNQPQHF
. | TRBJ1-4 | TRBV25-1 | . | TGTGCCAGCAGTGGGGGGCCGGGCTCTAATGAAAAACTGTTTTTT | CASSGGPGSNEKLFF
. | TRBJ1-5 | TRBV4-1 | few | TGCGCCAGCAGCCAAGATGGTAGCCAAAATCAGCCCCAGCATTTT | CASSQDGSQNQPQHF
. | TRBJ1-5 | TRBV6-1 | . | TGTGCCAGCAGTGAACAGGCCACACCCCAGCATTTT | CASSEQATPQHF
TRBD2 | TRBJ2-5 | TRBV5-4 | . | TGTGCCAGCAGCGCGGGGACTATCCAAGAGACCCAGTACTTC | CASSAGTIQETQYF
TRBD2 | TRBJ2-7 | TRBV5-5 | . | TGTGCCAGCAGCTTGGGACTAGCGGAAGCCTACGAGCAGTACTTC | CASSLGLAEAYEQYF
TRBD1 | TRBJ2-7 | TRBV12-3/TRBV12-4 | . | TGTGCCAGCACGCGGACAGGGCCTGACGAGCAGTACTTC | CASTRTGPDEQYF
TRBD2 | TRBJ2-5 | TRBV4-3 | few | TGCGCCAGCAGCCAAGATTATAGGACTAGCGGGCAAGAGACCCAGTACTTC | CASSQDYRTSGQETQYF
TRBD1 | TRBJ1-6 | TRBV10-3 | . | TGTGCCATCAGGACCCCGGACAGGGATGGGGATAATTCACCCCTCCACTTT | CAIRTPDRDGDNSPLHF
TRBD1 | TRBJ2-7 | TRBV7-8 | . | TGTGCCAGCAGCTTAGCGTCCGCCACTGGACAGGGATTAAGCTCCTACGAGCAGTACTTC | CASSLASATGQGLSSYEQYF
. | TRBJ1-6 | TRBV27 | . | TGTGCCAGCAGTTTCGGTGCTTCACCCCTCCACTTT | CASSFGASPLHF
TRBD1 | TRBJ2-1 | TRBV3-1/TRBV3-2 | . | TGTGCCAGCAGCCTAGACAGGGGGTTCTACAATGAGCAGTTCTTC | CASSLDRGFYNEQFF
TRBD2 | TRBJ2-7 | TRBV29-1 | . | TGCAGCGTTGAGGGCGGGAGTAACTACGAGCAGTACTTC | CSVEGGSNYEQYF
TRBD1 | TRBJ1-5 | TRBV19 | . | TGTGCCAGTAGTTCGGGACAGCTTATCCGTCGTCGCGTGAGTCAGCCCCAGCATTTT | CASSSGQLIRRRVSQPQHF
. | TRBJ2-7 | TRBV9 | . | TGTGCCAGCAGCGAGGGGACAACCCTCTACGAGCAGTACTTC | CASSEGTTLYEQYF
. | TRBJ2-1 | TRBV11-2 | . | TGTGCCAGCAGCTTAGTAATAGGGGCGTCCTACAATGAGCAGTTCTTC | CASSLVIGASYNEQFF
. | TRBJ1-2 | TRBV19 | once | TGTGCCAGTAGAGTCGGGGGAAACTATGGCTACACCTTC | CASRVGGNYGYTF
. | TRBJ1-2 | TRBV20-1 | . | TGCAGTGCTAGTTTGGTGGGGGAACAGGGCTATGGCTACACCTTC | CSASLVGEQGYGYTF
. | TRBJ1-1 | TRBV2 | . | TGTGCCAGCAGTGAAGCATCCTACACTGAAGCTTTCTTT | CASSEASYTEAFF
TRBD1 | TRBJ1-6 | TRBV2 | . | TGTGCCAGCAGCTCGGGAGGGACAGGGAATAATTCACCCCTCCACTTT | CASSSGGTGNNSPLHF
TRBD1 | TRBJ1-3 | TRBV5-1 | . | TGCGCCAGCAGCCAGACAGGGGAGAACACCATATATTTT | CASSQTGENTIYF
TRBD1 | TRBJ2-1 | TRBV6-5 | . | TGTGCCAGCAGTTACTCTCGGACAGGGGCGGGTAATGAGCAGTTCTTC | CASSYSRTGAGNEQFF
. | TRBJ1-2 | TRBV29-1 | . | TGCAGCGTTGAAGGAGGAGGGCCTGGCTACACCTTC | CSVEGGGPGYTF
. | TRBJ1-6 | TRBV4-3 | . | TGCGCCAGCAGCCAAGATCTGTTATATAATTCACCCCTCCACTTT | CASSQDLLYNSPLHF
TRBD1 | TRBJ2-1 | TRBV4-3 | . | TGCGCCAGCAGCCAAGGAGACAGGGGATACCCTCAGGAGCAGTTCTTC | CASSQGDRGYPQEQFF
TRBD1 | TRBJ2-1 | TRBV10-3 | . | TGTGCCATCAGTGAGTCGAGGACAGGGACGGGATACAATGAGCAGTTCTTC | CAISESRTGTGYNEQFF
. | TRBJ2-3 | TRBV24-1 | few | TGTGCCACCAGTGATTTGCAGGGGAGAGGCGATACGCAGTATTTT | CATSDLQGRGDTQYF
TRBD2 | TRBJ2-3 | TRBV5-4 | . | TGTGCCAGCAGCTTGCTGAGAGTAGCGGGAGGGGATACGCAGTATTTT | CASSLLRVAGGDTQYF
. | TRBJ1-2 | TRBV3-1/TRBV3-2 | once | TGTGCCAGCAGCCTGGACCCGAAGGGCCCTAGCGACACCTTC | CASSLDPKGPSDTF
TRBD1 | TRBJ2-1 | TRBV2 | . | TGTGCCAGCAGTCCGGACAGGGTGAAGTTCTTC | CASSPDRVKFF
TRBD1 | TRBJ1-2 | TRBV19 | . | TGTGCCAGTGAGACCCGGGACAGGGGGCGAGGCTACACCTTC | CASETRDRGRGYTF
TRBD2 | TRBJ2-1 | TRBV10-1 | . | TGCGCCAGCGGGAGTGATAGCGGCGGGAGCTCCTACAATGAGCAGTTCTTC | CASGSDSGGSSYNEQFF
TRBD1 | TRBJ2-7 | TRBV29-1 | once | TGCAGCGTTGAGACAGGGGCCTACGAGCAGTACTTC | CSVETGAYEQYF
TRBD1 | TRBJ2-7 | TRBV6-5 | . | TGTGCCAGCAGTAAAACCGGGACAGGGAACTACGAGCAGTACTTC | CASSKTGTGNYEQYF
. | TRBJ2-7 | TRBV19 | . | TGTGCCAGTAATGATGCGGCAGGGCCACTGGTCGAGCAGTACTTC | CASNDAAGPLVEQYF
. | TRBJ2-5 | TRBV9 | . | TGTGCCAGCAGCGTAGCTTCGCGGGCCCCCCAAGAGACCCAGTACTTC | CASSVASRAPQETQYF
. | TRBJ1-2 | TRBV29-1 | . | TGCAGCGCAAGGGGTAAAGATGGCTACACCTTC | CSARGKDGYTF
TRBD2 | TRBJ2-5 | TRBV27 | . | TGTGCCAGCAGTTTTCTTACTAGCGGGAGGGCCCCGCAAGAGACCCAGTACTTC | CASSFLTSGRAPQETQYF
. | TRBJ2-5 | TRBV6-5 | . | TGTGCCATGACAACTGGGAGATCCCAAGAGACCCAGTACTTC | CAMTTGRSQETQYF
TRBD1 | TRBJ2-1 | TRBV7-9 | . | TGTGCCAGCAGCTTGCGTCCGACCGGGACAGGGGAATACAATGAGCAGTTCTTC | CASSLRPTGTGEYNEQFF
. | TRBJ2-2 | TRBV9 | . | TGTGCCAGCAGCGTAGCATACTCGTCCACCGGGGAGCTGTTTTTT | CASSVAYSSTGELFF
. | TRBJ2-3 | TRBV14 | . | TGTGCCAGCAGCCTTCCAGGGCCAGATACGCAGTATTTT | CASSLPGPDTQYF
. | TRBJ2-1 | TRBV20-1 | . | TGCAGTGCTAGAGATAGTCTTGGGCAGTTCTTC | CSARDSLGQFF
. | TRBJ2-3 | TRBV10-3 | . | TGTGCCATCACCCGGGACTTCGACACAGATACGCAGTATTTT | CAITRDFDTDTQYF
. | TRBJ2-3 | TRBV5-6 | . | TGTGCCAGCAGCCAACTACAGGATCCTGGCACGGATACGCAGTATTTT | CASSQLQDPGTDTQYF
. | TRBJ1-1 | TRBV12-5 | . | TGTGCTAGTGGTTTGGTACTTACAGGCGCTGAAGCTTTCTTT | CASGLVLTGAEAFF
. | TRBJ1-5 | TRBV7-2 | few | TGTGCCAGCAGCTTAGTCAGGGGTCAGCCCCAGCATTTT | CASSLVRGQPQHF